This entry describes one TCR beta chain. Here immunoSEQ multiplex PCR was the method, and the copy in TCRdb shows in-frame clones only, minus some. The data contain 380,000 or so clones, around nine tenths of them singletons. The trim removed 6 bases at V and 4 bases at J, leaving 5 bases unmatched. The CDR3 extends over 13 amino acids. Germline CDR1 reads MNHEY; CDR2 reads SMNVEV (reference sequence). The data derive from a study of blood T cell repertoires in COVID-19. Study-wide context: From the United States, Italy and Spain came samples of acute and convalescent COVID-19.

Individuals drawn from around 25 US areas were roughly 18 to 95 years old. Participants were placed into cohorts based on the clinical history they reported. This TCR came from a young woman with acute COVID-19. Material for sequencing was PBMCs or T cells enriched from blood (not recorded which). This sequence joins TRBV27 and TRBJ1-2; 7 nucleotides align to TRBD1. The CDR3 DNA reads TGTGCCAGCAGCAGGGGACAGACCTATGGCTACACCTTC. Residues: CASSRGQTYGYTF.